This entry lists 21 T cell receptor beta chains sequenced from one sample in a study of T cell repertoires in cytomegalovirus infection. In TCRdb, the reads were re-called with MiXCR into one record per CDR3 protein. The table lists about 130,000 distinct CDR3 sequences, almost 9% of them singletons. The sequenced sample was PBMCs. The source is a human donor in good health (CMV status not recorded). Some clones in this sample may be carry-over from other donors' samples.

This clonotype came up many times. The CDR3 DNA follows: TGTGCCAGCAGCTTTGTGGGATCTACTGAAGCTTTCTTT. Translating gives CASSFVGSTEAFF. The chain employs TRBV7-9 and TRBJ1-1; no reliable D call. Trimming took off 3 bases at V and 5 bases at J, with 10 bases between the two ends. Germline CDR1 is SEHNR and CDR2 is FQNEAQ (reference sequence). CDR3 length: 13 residues.

In its sample, this clonotype was seen many times. The V call is TRBV7-2, the J call TRBJ1-1, with D unresolved. Germline V lookup: CDR1 SGHTA, CDR2 FQGNSA. V gave up 5 bases and J gave up 1 base, with 14 bases separating them. CDR3 length: 15 residues. In nucleotides, the CDR3 is TGTGCCAGCAGCCAAAGCAGGCAGCAGAACACTGAAGCTTTCTTT. Translating it yields CASSQSRQQNTEAFF.

The gene calls are TRBV10-3 and TRBJ1-2; tentatively, D is TRBD1 (5 bases). The germline gives CDR1 ENHRY, CDR2 SYGVKD. Deletions cut 10 bases from V and 6 bases from J, with 12 bases between. CDR3 length: 11 residues. CDR3 in DNA: TGTGCCACCTCTGGGACGGATGGCTACACCTTC. It specifies CATSGTDGYTF.

This rearrangement joins TRBV6-1 to TRBJ2-5; tentatively, D is TRBD2 (5 bases). Germline-derived CDR1 and CDR2 are MNHNS and SASEGT. V was cut by 5 bases and J by 4 bases, with 11 bases left in between. The CDR3 is made up of 13 amino acids. This chain's CDR3 is CASSYGEGETQYF. As DNA, the CDR3 is TGTGCCAGCAGTTACGGTGAGGGAGAGACCCAGTACTTC.

This CDR3 is CASSLQGGNEAFF. The CDR3, as DNA: TGTGCCAGCAGTTTGCAGGGTGGAAATGAAGCTTTCTTT. The chain is built from TRBV6-5 and TRBJ1-1; maybe TRBD1 (5 bases). V gave up 4 bases and J gave up 7 bases, with 13 bases separating them. Germline loops: CDR1 MNHEY, CDR2 SVGAGI. This CDR3 is 13 amino acids long.

This clonotype was seen at least ten times. The chain combines TRBV28 with TRBJ1-1, with 10 bases lining up with TRBD1. Unmatched junction bases numbered 6, after V lost 5 bases and J lost 3 bases. Germline assignment: CDR1 MDHEN and CDR2 SYDVKM. The CDR3 is made up of 15 amino acids. CDR3 sequence: CASSRPGQGDTEAFF. CDR3 coding DNA: TGTGCCAGCAGTCGACCTGGACAGGGGGACACTGAAGCTTTCTTT.

In its sample, this clonotype was seen many times. V usage is TRBV6-2 or TRBV6-3 and J usage is TRBJ2-1; D tentatively fits TRBD1 or TRBD2 (6 bases each). Germline CDR1 reads MNHEY; CDR2 reads SVGEGT. The CDR3 totals 14 residues. The germline V and J ends were trimmed by 6 bases and 9 bases, with 18 bases remaining between them. The CDR3 DNA reads as TGTGCCAGCAGAGAGTGGGGGGCCCGCGGTGAGCAGTTCTTC. It encodes CASREWGARGEQFF.

This clonotype has ten or more counts. V gene TRBV4-2 combines with J gene TRBJ2-2; D ambiguous. V lost 4 bases and J 6 bases, leaving 9 bases between the germline ends. Germline V lookup: CDR1 LGHNA, CDR2 YNFKEQ. The length of the CDR3 is 13 residues. As DNA, the CDR3 is TGTGCCAGCAGCCTAGAACAGTCCGGGGAGCTGTTTTTT. Translation gives CASSLEQSGELFF.

The sample holds many counts of this clonotype. This sequence joins TRBV7-6 and TRBJ2-2, with 7 bases that match TRBD1. Germline V gene sequence: CDR1 SGHVS, CDR2 FNYEAQ. V shed 1 base and J 4 bases; nucleotides not matched to a gene: 3. The CDR3 runs to 15 residues. The CDR3 here is CASSLGQGSTGELFF. The CDR3 bases are TGTGCCAGCAGCTTAGGACAGGGAAGCACCGGGGAGCTGTTTTTT.

The gene calls are TRBV12-3 or TRBV12-4 and TRBJ2-2; 8 bases fit TRBD1. This CDR3 has 16 amino acids. V was pared by 4 bases and J by 2 bases, with 6 bases of the junction left unmatched. CDR3 nucleotide sequence: TGTGCCAGCAGTTCCCGCGACAGGGGAAACACCGGGGAGCTGTTTTTT. Residues: CASSSRDRGNTGELFF.

This clonotype was found many times. The genes are TRBV9 and TRBJ2-5; D gene uncertain. The CDR3 is 13 amino acids. CDR1 is SGDLS and CDR2 is YYNGEE in the germline V gene. The V gene lost 0 bases and the J gene lost 4 bases, with 7 bases spanning the gap. DNA for the CDR3: TGTGCCAGCAGCGTAGTACCTCGAGAGACCCAGTACTTC. Translation: CASSVVPRETQYF.

This clonotype occurred many times. The rearrangement uses TRBV7-2 and TRBJ2-1; no firm D call. The CDR3 runs 13 residues. Deletions cut 1 base from V and 9 bases from J, with 10 bases between. The V gene's germline CDR1 is SGHTA and CDR2 FQGNSA. DNA for the CDR3: TGTGCCAGCAGCTTAGAGGTACGCGGTGAGCAGTTCTTC. It specifies CASSLEVRGEQFF.

This clonotype came up many times. The chain couples TRBV6-2 or TRBV6-3 to TRBJ1-1; 10 bases are shared with TRBD1. This CDR3 region has 16 residues. J gave up 5 bases and V 10 bases, and 16 bases lay outside the gene matches. CDR1 is MNHEY, CDR2 SVGEGT, per germline. The CDR3 loop is CATSLPPGQGRTEAFF. CDR3 DNA sequence: TGTGCCACCTCATTACCTCCGGGACAGGGGAGGACTGAAGCTTTCTTT.

This chain joins TRBV3-1 and TRBJ1-1; 8 bases line up with TRBD1. V lost 5 bases, J lost 6 bases, and 5 bases stayed unmatched. The CDR3 runs 13 residues. The V gene's germline CDR1 is LGHDT and CDR2 YNNKEL (reference sequence). The CDR3 region has the DNA TGTGCCAGCAGCTTTCAGGGGGCGTCTGAAGCTTTCTTT. Translation: CASSFQGASEAFF.

This clonotype was counted at least ten times. This chain uses TRBV25-1 with TRBJ1-1; D perhaps matches TRBD1 (6 bases). The V end was cut by 6 bases, the J end by 10 bases, with 9 bases between. This CDR3 has 10 residues. Germline V gene lookup returns CDR1 MGHDK and CDR2 SYGVNS. CDR3 DNA sequence: TGTGCCAGCAGGGACAGAAGAGCTTTCTTT. It is translated as CASRDRRAFF. Full variable domain (missing parts from reference TRBV25-1 and TRBJ1-1): EADIYQTPRYLVIGTGKKITLECSQTMGHDKMYWYQQDPGMELHLIHYSYGVNSTEKGDLSSESTVSRIRTEHFPLTLESARPSHTSQYLCASRDRRAFFGQGTRLTVV.

Many counts were recorded for this clonotype. The rearrangement uses TRBV5-6 and TRBJ2-1, with D possibly TRBD1 on 6 matching bases. CDR1 is SGHDT and CDR2 is YYEEEE in the germline V gene. This CDR3 comprises 18 residues. V lost 2 bases and J lost 5, with 23 bases in between. The CDR3, as DNA: TGTGCCAGCAGCTTATTAAACAGGGTGTCTGGGGCTAACAATGAGCAGTTCTTC. Its translation is CASSLLNRVSGANNEQFF.

The table lists this clonotype with many counts. The chain is built from TRBV28 and TRBJ1-2, with 10 bases identical to TRBD1. This CDR3 has 16 residues. After removal of 7 bases from V and 4 bases from J, the junction contained 12 bases not matched to a gene. CDR1 is MDHEN, CDR2 SYDVKM, per germline. The CDR3 protein is CASKTSGTGAPYGYTF. CDR3 in DNA: TGTGCCAGCAAAACTTCCGGGACAGGGGCTCCCTATGGCTACACCTTC.

At least ten counts were recorded for this clonotype. The J gene is TRBJ1-2, the V gene TRBV12-3 or TRBV12-4; 8 nucleotides agree with TRBD1. With V trimmed by 4 bases and J by 2 bases, 3 bases remained unmatched. CDR3 length equals 14 residues. CDR3 sequence (DNA): TGTGCCAGCAGTTCGACAGGGGTAAACTATGGCTACACCTTC. This gives the protein CASSSTGVNYGYTF.

On this clonotype itself: An end of the junction does not agree with germline; a read error may underlie this. For the CDR3, the DNA is TGTGCCAGTAGCTTAGTTGTGGCGGAGCAGTTGTTC. Its protein is CASSLVVAEQLF. This chain links TRBV7-2 with TRBJ2-1; D is unclear. From germline, CDR1 is SGHTA and CDR2 FQGNSA. CDR3 length equals 12 residues.

About this clonotype: This may be a read error, as it is one base from a much larger clone. The chain is built from TRBV29-1 and TRBJ2-7; D tentatively fits TRBD1 or TRBD2 (6 bases each). V was pared by 4 bases and J by 8 bases, with 12 bases between. There are 11 residues in the CDR3. Germline values: CDR1 SQVTM, CDR2 ANQGSEA. In DNA form, the CDR3 reads TGCAGCGTTGCGGGGGCGCGGAAGCAGTACTTC. Its protein is CSVAGARKQYF.

This chain joins TRBV18 and TRBJ1-1; 7 bases align to TRBD1. The CDR3 covers 14 residues. With V trimmed by 5 bases and J by 6 bases, 9 bases remained unmatched. CDR1 and CDR2 (germline): KGHSH, LQKENI. CDR3 in DNA: TGTGCCAGCTCATCAACAGGGGTGGGGCCTGAAGCTTTCTTT. Amino acid sequence: CASSSTGVGPEAFF.